One and the same sample provided the 27 T cell receptor beta chains below, sequenced in a study of T cell responses to AZD1222 COVID-19 vaccine. The protocol was immunoSEQ multiplex PCR, while the TCRdb copy is restricted to in-frame clones and leaves out a portion. In the table there are approximately 120,000 clones, 88% of which are singletons. This sample comprised peripheral blood, obtained on day 0 of MenACWY control vaccination. All receptors come from an adult in good health.

By sample share, this clone is medium-sized. The genes are TRBV7-9 and TRBJ2-1; D is unresolved. The V and J ends lost 4 bases and 3 bases respectively, with 10 bases between them. CDR3 size: 14 residues. Germline assignment: CDR1 SEHNR and CDR2 FQNEAQ (reference sequence). Written as DNA, the CDR3 is TGTGCCAGCAGCTCAACGACAAACTACAATGAGCAGTTCTTC. Translated, it gives CASSSTTNYNEQFF.

The CDR3 protein is CASSQGTGSYNSPLHF. For the CDR3, the DNA is TGTGCCAGCAGCCAGGGGACAGGGTCCTATAATTCACCCCTCCACTTT. The chain links TRBV3-1 (or the pseudogene TRBV3-2) to TRBJ1-6; 9 nucleotides align to TRBD1. Looked up from germline, CDR1 is LGHDT and CDR2 is YNNKEL (reference sequence). CDR3 length: 16 residues. V lost 3 bases to trimming and J lost 1 base; unmatched junction nucleotides: 1.

The chain employs TRBV28 and TRBJ1-4; 10 bases agree with TRBD1. V was clipped by 5 bases and J by 7 bases; unmatched bases: 7. The CDR3 has 15 residues. Germline assignment: CDR1 MDHEN and CDR2 SYDVKM. In nucleotides, the CDR3 is TGTGCCAGCAGTCCCCGGGACAGGGGTTCTGAAAAACTGTTTTTT. Encoded protein: CASSPRDRGSEKLFF.

The genes are TRBV2 and TRBJ2-5, with D possibly being TRBD1 or TRBD2 (5 bases each). The CDR3 totals 12 residues. Germline CDR1 SNHLY, CDR2 FYNNEI. Trimming shortened V by 9 bases and J by 4 bases, and 12 bases separated the two germline ends. CDR3 nucleotide sequence: TGTGCCAGTGCGTGGGGGACAGAGACCCAGTACTTC. This sequence encodes CASAWGTETQYF.

The gene calls are TRBV19 and TRBJ2-4, with 8 bases aligning to TRBD2. V shed 7 bases and J 6 bases; nucleotides not matched to a gene: 8. This CDR3 region has 14 residues. Germline values: CDR1 LNHDA, CDR2 SQIVND (reference sequence). CDR3 protein: CASKGSGILNIQYF. The CDR3 nucleotides are TGTGCCAGTAAGGGTAGCGGGATACTAAACATTCAGTACTTC.

CDR3 DNA: TGTGCCAGCAGCTTAAGCTCTAGTGGTAACATTCAGTACTTC. This translates into CASSLSSSGNIQYF. The rearrangement links TRBV6-5 to TRBJ2-4; D is ambiguous. CDR3 length: 14 residues. The germline V gene has CDR1 MNHEY and CDR2 SVGAGI. Trimming stripped 6 bases from V and 7 bases from J, with 16 bases between.

The V and J genes are TRBV25-1 and TRBJ1-2; 7 positions match TRBD1. Germline lookup yields CDR1 MGHDK and CDR2 SYGVNS. The CDR3 is 13 amino acids. J lost 6 bases, V lost 6 bases, and 7 bases had no gene match. The CDR3 reads CASRKTGTDGYTF. In DNA form, the CDR3 reads TGTGCCAGCAGAAAGACAGGGACAGATGGCTACACCTTC.

V and J are TRBV30 and TRBJ1-2, with D uncertain. The CDR3 has 12 amino acids. Between the trimmed V and J ends, which lost 8 bases and 1 base, there was a span of 11 bases. Per germline, CDR1 GTSNPN and CDR2 SVGIG (reference sequence). The DNA for the CDR3 is TGTGCCGGCGCACGGGGTAACTATGGCTACACCTTC. Protein sequence: CAGARGNYGYTF.

The DNA for the CDR3 is TGCGCCAGCAGCCAAGATGGGACGTCCTCCTACGAGCAGTACTTC. Translating gives CASSQDGTSSYEQYF. The chain employs TRBV4-3 and TRBJ2-7; the D gene could be TRBD1 or TRBD2 (5 bases each). Germline V gene sequence: CDR1 LGHNA, CDR2 YSLEER. The CDR3 contains 15 residues. Trimming took off 0 bases at V and 0 bases at J, with 9 bases between the two ends.

J is TRBJ1-1 and V is TRBV11-3, with D possibly being TRBD1 (6 bases). The V and J ends lost 9 bases and 5 bases respectively, with 13 bases between them. This CDR3 region has 12 residues. From germline, CDR1 is SGHNT and CDR2 YENEEA. CDR3 in DNA: TGTGCCAGAAGAACAGGGAAAACTGAAGCTTTCTTT. It is translated as CARRTGKTEAFF.

The V gene is TRBV4-3, the J gene TRBJ2-7; 9 positions agree with TRBD1. CDR1 is LGHNA, CDR2 YSLEER, per germline. This CDR3 has 15 amino acids. V lost 4 bases, J lost 2 bases, and 6 bases stayed unmatched. The CDR3 here is CASSRTTGGTYEQYF. Here the CDR3 DNA reads TGCGCCAGCAGCCGAACGACAGGGGGGACCTACGAGCAGTACTTC.

V usage is TRBV6-2 or TRBV6-3 and J usage is TRBJ2-1, with D possibly being TRBD2 (5 bases). The V gene's germline CDR1 is MNHEY and CDR2 SVGEGT. Trimming removed 2 bases from V and 4 bases from J, with 6 bases in between. This CDR3 has 13 amino acids. The CDR3 loop reads CASSYRGYNEQFF. The CDR3, as DNA: TGTGCCAGCAGTTACCGGGGTTACAATGAGCAGTTCTTC.

As concerns this clone: Since a much larger clone is just one base distant, this may be a read error. This specimen includes other DNA sequences encoding the same CDR3. The V gene is TRBV11-2, the J gene TRBJ2-7; D remains unclear. The CDR3 covers 11 residues. Germline loops: CDR1 SGHAT, CDR2 FQNNGV. The V and J ends lost 4 bases and 1 base respectively, with 2 bases between them. CDR3 sequence reads: CASSSSYEQYF. DNA of the CDR3: TGTGCCAGCAGCTCATCCTACGAGCAGTACTTC.

The chain couples TRBV7-2 to TRBJ2-1; TRBD1 is a possible D gene (6 bases). This CDR3 region has 15 residues. Germline V CDR1 and CDR2: SGHTA, FQGNSA. Trimming left V 6 bases short and J 4 bases short, with 16 bases between. CDR3 region: CASRRTGSIYNEQFF. CDR3 nucleotides: TGTGCCAGCAGACGAACAGGGAGTATTTACAATGAGCAGTTCTTC.

This sequence joins TRBV29-1 and TRBJ1-3, with D hard to call. Trimming left V 4 bases short and J 4 bases short, with 11 bases between. This CDR3 is built from 13 residues. Germline V lookup: CDR1 SQVTM, CDR2 ANQGSEA. The CDR3 is CSVGETQGNTIYF. The CDR3 coding sequence is TGCAGCGTTGGGGAGACGCAAGGAAACACCATATATTTT.

This chain uses TRBV12-3 or TRBV12-4 with TRBJ1-1; D is unclear. V lost 6 bases, J lost 10 bases, and 18 bases lay in between. CDR3 length: 13 residues. CDR3 in DNA: TGTGCCAGCAGCTACGGGAACAAATTCCGAGCTTTCTTT. This codes for CASSYGNKFRAFF.

V gene TRBV19 combines with J gene TRBJ2-1, with D unclear. V was shortened by 1 base and J by 0 bases, with 16 bases between the two germline ends. Per the germline V gene, CDR1 is LNHDA and CDR2 is SQIVND (reference sequence). This CDR3 spans 18 amino acids. CDR3 sequence reads: CASSIGPRAQSSYNEQFF. The DNA of the CDR3 is TGTGCCAGTAGTATAGGTCCGCGAGCCCAGAGCTCCTACAATGAGCAGTTCTTC.

This clone was picked up a small number of times. The CDR3 reads CASSRDRVSGGYTF. The CDR3 DNA reads as TGTGCCAGCAGCCGGGACAGGGTCTCGGGTGGCTACACCTTC. The chain couples TRBV5-6 to TRBJ1-2, with 9 bases matching TRBD1. This CDR3 has 14 amino acids. V lost 4 bases and J lost 7; bases outside the gene matches: 8. Germline V lookup: CDR1 SGHDT, CDR2 YYEEEE.

The chain uses TRBV3-1 (or the pseudogene TRBV3-2) and TRBJ1-1; D possibly corresponds to TRBD1 (6 bases). V shed 7 bases and J shed 13 bases, with 19 bases lying between them. Per germline, CDR1 LGHDT and CDR2 YNNKEL (reference sequence). The CDR3 has 12 residues. Here the CDR3 reads CASTGDGGAGFF. The CDR3 DNA follows: TGTGCCAGCACCGGGGATGGGGGGGCAGGTTTCTTT.

The count of this clone is one. The chain couples TRBV12-3 or TRBV12-4 to TRBJ2-1, with D perhaps matching TRBD2 (6 bases). CDR3 length: 13 residues. V dropped 6 bases and J dropped 4 bases, with 10 bases sitting between them. CDR3 coding DNA: TGTGCCAGCAGGCCGGGACTGTACAATGAGCAGTTCTTC. Translating gives CASRPGLYNEQFF.

The chain joins TRBV4-1 to TRBJ1-2; D perhaps matches TRBD1 (6 bases). The V gene lost 1 base and the J gene lost 5 bases, with 17 bases spanning the gap. Germline V gives CDR1 MGHRA, CDR2 YSYEKL. CDR3 length: 16 amino acids. The CDR3 sequence: CASSQVLGGRVYGYTF. CDR3 coding DNA: TGCGCCAGCAGCCAAGTCTTAGGGGGAAGAGTGTATGGCTACACCTTC.

The chain joins TRBV9 to TRBJ1-3; D unresolved. V lost 3 bases, J lost 4 bases, and 17 bases lay in between. CDR1 is SGDLS, CDR2 YYNGEE, per germline. This CDR3 has 16 amino acids. CDR3 coding DNA: TGTGCCAGCAGCGGCGGAGCCTCCGATGTGGGAAACACCATATATTTT. It is translated as CASSGGASDVGNTIYF.

The chain combines TRBV11-3 with TRBJ2-2; D ambiguous. Germline V lookup: CDR1 SGHNT, CDR2 YENEEA. The CDR3 is 13 residues long. V was pared by 7 bases and J by 2 bases, with 8 bases between. CDR3 region: CASNAGNTGELFF. As DNA, the CDR3 is TGTGCCAGCAACGCAGGAAACACCGGGGAGCTGTTTTTT.

The chain joins TRBV30 to TRBJ2-5; D is unresolved. Germline CDR1 and CDR2: GTSNPN and SVGIG (reference sequence). The germline V and J ends were trimmed by 4 bases and 4 bases, with 7 bases remaining between them. The CDR3 covers 11 residues. Written as DNA, the CDR3 is TGTGCCTGGACCCTGTCAGAGACCCAGTACTTC. It is translated as CAWTLSETQYF.

This sequence joins TRBV5-4 and TRBJ2-5; D call uncertain. This CDR3 comprises 12 residues. The V end lost 4 bases, the J end lost 5 bases, and 9 bases lay between the germline ends. Germline lookup yields CDR1 SGHNT and CDR2 YYREEE (reference sequence). In nucleotides, the CDR3 is TGTGCCAGCAGCGACATCGCGGAGACCCAGTACTTC. It codes for CASSDIAETQYF. Full variable domain (missing parts from reference TRBV5-4 and TRBJ2-5): ETGVTQSPTHLIKTRGQQVTLRCSSQSGHNTVSWYQQALGQGPQFIFQYYREEENGRGNFPPRFSGLQFPNYSSELNVNALELDDSALYLCASSDIAETQYFGPGTRLLVL.

CDR3 DNA: TGTGCCAGCAGTTACAAGACTAGCGGGATTTCGGATGAGCAGTTCTTC. Translating it yields CASSYKTSGISDEQFF. The chain employs TRBV6-5 and TRBJ2-1; TRBD2 aligns across 11 bases. Germline trimming cut 2 bases from V and 8 bases from J; bases unmatched to any gene: 8. This CDR3 comprises 16 residues. Looked up from germline, CDR1 is MNHEY and CDR2 is SVGAGI.

The V call is TRBV15, the J call TRBJ1-6, with D unclear. V gave up 0 bases and J gave up 4 bases, with 7 bases separating them. CDR3 length: 15 amino acids. The germline V gene has CDR1 LNHNV and CDR2 YYDKDF (reference sequence). In DNA form, the CDR3 reads TGTGCCACCAGCAGAGATCGGCGGTATAATTCACCCCTCCACTTT. Translation: CATSRDRRYNSPLHF.